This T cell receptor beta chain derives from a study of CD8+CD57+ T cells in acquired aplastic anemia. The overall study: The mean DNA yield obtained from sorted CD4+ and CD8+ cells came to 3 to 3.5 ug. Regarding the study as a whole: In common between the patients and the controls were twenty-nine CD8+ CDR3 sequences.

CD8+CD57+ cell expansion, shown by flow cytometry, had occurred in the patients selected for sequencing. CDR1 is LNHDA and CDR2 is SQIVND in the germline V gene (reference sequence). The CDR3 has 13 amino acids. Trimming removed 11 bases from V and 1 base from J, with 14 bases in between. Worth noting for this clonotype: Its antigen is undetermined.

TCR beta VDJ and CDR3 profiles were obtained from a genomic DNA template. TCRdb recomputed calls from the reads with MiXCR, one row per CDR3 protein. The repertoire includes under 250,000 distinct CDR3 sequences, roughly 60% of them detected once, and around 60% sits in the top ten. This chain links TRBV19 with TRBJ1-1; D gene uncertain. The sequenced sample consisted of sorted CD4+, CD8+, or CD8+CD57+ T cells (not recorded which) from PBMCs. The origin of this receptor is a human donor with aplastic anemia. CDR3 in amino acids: CASCPRQNTEAFF. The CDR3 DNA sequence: TGTGCCTCTTGCCCGAGACAGAACACTGAAGCTTTCTTT.